One and the same sample provided the 22 T cell receptor beta chains below, sequenced in a study of high-grade serous ovarian cancer treatment subgroups. Tumor samples were obtained before definitive surgery or chemotherapy. Profiled with immunoSEQ multiplex PCR; TCRdb holds only in-frame clones, not every one. Of several thousand clones listed, around 70% were seen once; the top ten hold less than 9.5%. Sequencing used tumor tissue. These receptors were taken from a human donor with high-grade serous ovarian cancer.

The chain recombines TRBV5-4 with TRBJ2-7; D perhaps matches TRBD2 (6 bases). Germline assignment: CDR1 SGHNT and CDR2 YYREEE (reference sequence). CDR3 size: 15 residues. Trimming removed 3 bases at V and 2 bases at J, with 15 bases between. The chain's CDR3 is CASSSRDSRTYEQYF. CDR3 sequence (DNA): TGTGCCAGCAGCTCCCGGGACTCCAGAACCTACGAGCAGTACTTC.

This clone turned up a few times. The gene calls are TRBV27 and TRBJ1-1, with 9 bases aligning to TRBD1. Germline V lookup: CDR1 MNHEY, CDR2 SMNVEV (reference sequence). CDR3 size: 13 residues. V was pared by 6 bases and J by 6 bases, with 5 bases of the junction left unmatched. CDR3 amino acids: CASSQDRGAEAFF. DNA of the CDR3: TGTGCCAGCAGCCAAGACAGGGGGGCTGAAGCTTTCTTT.

The chain uses TRBV18 and TRBJ1-4; D might be TRBD1 (5 bases). The CDR3 is 14 amino acids. The V gene's germline CDR1 is KGHSH and CDR2 LQKENI. V lost 2 bases and J 8 bases, leaving 12 bases between the germline ends. CDR3 loop: CASSPIQGREKLFF. CDR3 in DNA: TGTGCCAGCTCACCAATCCAGGGACGGGAAAAACTGTTTTTT.

This clone has only a few counts. The gene calls are TRBV11-1 and TRBJ1-3; D call uncertain. CDR1 is SGHAT, CDR2 FQDESV, per germline (reference sequence). CDR3 size: 13 residues. V was clipped by 5 bases and J by 0 bases, with 5 bases between them. The CDR3 sequence is CASSTDSGNTIYF. CDR3 DNA sequence: TGTGCCAGCAGCACCGACTCTGGAAACACCATATATTTT.

This CDR3 reads CASSTLAGGPGDEQFF. CDR3 sequence (DNA): TGCGCCAGCAGCACTCTAGCGGGAGGGCCCGGCGATGAGCAGTTCTTC. The rearrangement joins TRBV5-1 to TRBJ2-1; TRBD2 aligns across 12 bases. Per the germline V gene, CDR1 is SGHRS and CDR2 is YFSETQ. This CDR3 region has 16 residues. Losses at the gene ends were 4 bases for V and 8 bases for J; bases not matched to a gene: 10.

The chain uses TRBV6-1 and TRBJ1-6; possibly TRBD1 for D (5 bases). Looked up from germline, CDR1 is MNHNS and CDR2 is SASEGT. Trimming took 6 bases from V and 5 from J, leaving 14 bases between them. The CDR3 totals 15 residues. The CDR3 DNA follows: TGTGCCAGCAGCCTTGTGGGCAGGGATAATTCACCCCTCCACTTT. Its protein is CASSLVGRDNSPLHF.

The J gene is TRBJ2-3, the V gene TRBV5-1; D remains unclear. V dropped 4 bases and J dropped 1 base, with 16 bases sitting between them. This CDR3 has 16 amino acids. Germline CDR1 and CDR2: SGHRS and YFSETQ. DNA of the CDR3: TGCGCCAGCAGCAGGGCCCCCGGGTCCCGCACAGATACGCAGTATTTT. Protein: CASSRAPGSRTDTQYF.

The chain links TRBV27 to TRBJ2-1; D tentatively fits TRBD1 or TRBD2 (5 bases each). V gave up 7 bases and J gave up 5 bases, with 21 bases separating them. The CDR3 contains 16 residues. Per germline, CDR1 MNHEY and CDR2 SMNVEV (reference sequence). CDR3 sequence reads: CASTLTTTPGHNEQFF. CDR3 DNA: TGTGCCAGCACCTTAACCACTACCCCGGGACACAATGAGCAGTTCTTC.

The chain joins TRBV7-9 to TRBJ1-6; 7 positions agree with TRBD1. The CDR3 consists of 14 residues. V lost 5 bases, J lost 4 bases, and 2 bases stayed unmatched. Germline CDR1 reads SEHNR; CDR2 reads FQNEAQ (reference sequence). The CDR3: CASSPGQYNSPLHF. Written as DNA, the CDR3 is TGTGCCAGCAGCCCGGGACAGTATAATTCACCCCTCCACTTT.

The chain recombines TRBV5-1 with TRBJ1-2; TRBD1 is a possible D gene (5 bases). V lost 3 bases and J lost 3, with 24 bases in between. The CDR3 covers 18 residues. CDR1 SGHRS and CDR2 YFSETQ come from the germline V gene. The CDR3 region has the DNA TGCGCCAGCAGCTCTGACCCCGGGCCCCTGGGGGGAGACTATGGCTACACCTTC. It specifies CASSSDPGPLGGDYGYTF.

The V call is TRBV6-6, the J call TRBJ1-1; D is undetermined. The CDR3 consists of 14 residues. The V gene lost 2 bases and the J gene lost 4 bases, with 11 bases spanning the gap. Looked up from germline, CDR1 is MNHNY and CDR2 is SVGAGI (reference sequence). The CDR3 spells CASSYVAGPTEAFF. The CDR3 nucleotides read TGTGCCAGCAGTTACGTCGCCGGGCCCACTGAAGCTTTCTTT.

This chain connects TRBV10-3 to TRBJ2-7; D possibly corresponds to TRBD2 (5 bases). V dropped 0 bases and J dropped 3 bases, with 12 bases sitting between them. In germline, CDR1 is ENHRY, CDR2 SYGVKD. The CDR3 is made up of 15 amino acids. The CDR3 reads CAISESVGINYEQYF. CDR3 DNA: TGTGCCATCAGTGAGTCTGTCGGGATTAACTACGAGCAGTACTTC.

The V gene is TRBV10-3, the J gene TRBJ1-6, with D possibly being TRBD1 (5 bases). This CDR3 region has 14 residues. V was shortened by 2 bases and J by 9 bases, with 11 bases between the two germline ends. The germline CDR1 and CDR2 sequences are ENHRY and SYGVKD. The CDR3 sequence: CAISEGAWRSPLHF. CDR3 nucleotides: TGTGCCATCAGTGAGGGGGCCTGGCGTTCACCCCTCCACTTT.

In regard to this clone: A read error may account for a junction end that differs from germline. The chain recombines TRBV6-5 with TRBJ2-3, with D unclear. This CDR3 has 13 residues. CDR1 is MNHEY and CDR2 is SVGAGI in the germline V gene. The CDR3 coding sequence is TGTGCCAGCAGGGGGTCGAGCAAAGATACGCAGTATTTT. Translated: CASRGSSKDTQYF.

This chain uses TRBV7-3 with TRBJ2-3; 7 nucleotides align to TRBD2. The CDR3 has 13 residues. CDR1 SGHTA and CDR2 FQGTGA come from the germline V gene. V gave up 1 base and J gave up 6 bases; unmatched junction bases: 1. CDR3 DNA sequence: TGTGCCAGCAGCTTAAGGGAGGGGGATACGCAGTATTTT. Its translation: CASSLREGDTQYF.

In its sample, this clone is large. The genes are TRBV5-4 and TRBJ1-3; maybe TRBD1 (5 bases). The germline gives CDR1 SGHNT, CDR2 YYREEE (reference sequence). The V and J ends lost 2 bases and 8 bases respectively, with 14 bases between them. This CDR3 is built from 14 residues. The CDR3 loop reads CASSFLGGEDTIYF. As DNA, the CDR3 is TGTGCCAGCAGCTTCCTGGGGGGGGAGGACACCATATATTTT.

V usage is TRBV9 and J usage is TRBJ2-1; the D is unclear. CDR3 length equals 16 residues. Trimming took 0 bases from V and 2 from J, leaving 12 bases between them. Germline CDR1 and CDR2: SGDLS and YYNGEE. The CDR3 sequence is CASSVEGDSAYNEQFF. The CDR3 region has the DNA TGTGCCAGCAGCGTAGAAGGTGACTCCGCCTACAATGAGCAGTTCTTC.

The V and J genes are TRBV27 and TRBJ1-5; no clear D gene. This CDR3 comprises 12 residues. The germline CDR1 and CDR2 sequences are MNHEY and SMNVEV (reference sequence). Trimming left V 7 bases short and J 8 bases short, with 12 bases between. As DNA, the CDR3 is TGTGCCAGCAAGTCGGGGAGGGAGCCCCAGCATTTT. Translation gives CASKSGREPQHF.

This clone was observed a handful of times. V usage is TRBV27 and J usage is TRBJ1-1; the match to TRBD1 covers 8 bases. Germline-derived CDR1 and CDR2 are MNHEY and SMNVEV (reference sequence). The V segment lost 3 bases and the J segment 1 base; nucleotides outside the gene matches: 4. The CDR3 runs to 15 residues. As DNA, the CDR3 is TGTGCCAGCAGTTTGACAGGGGCTCCGAACACTGAAGCTTTCTTT. Its translation: CASSLTGAPNTEAFF.

This chain uses TRBV5-5 with TRBJ1-4; D call uncertain. Per germline, CDR1 SGHKS and CDR2 YYEKEE (reference sequence). Trimming pared 1 base from V and 7 bases from J, leaving 8 bases between. There are 13 residues in the CDR3. The chain's CDR3 is CASSLLRSEKLFF. The CDR3 coding sequence is TGTGCCAGCAGCTTGCTACGCTCTGAAAAACTGTTTTTT. The full variable domain, in which reference TRBV5-5 and TRBJ1-4 provide the parts outside the CDR3, is DAGVTQSPTHLIKTRGQQVTLRCSPISGHKSVSWYQQVLGQGPQFIFQYYEKEERGRGNFPDRFSARQFPNYSSELNVNALLLGDSALYLCASSLLRSEKLFFGSGTQLSVL.

The chain is built from TRBV10-3 and TRBJ2-1, with 7 bases that match TRBD1. This CDR3 comprises 16 residues. V trimming: 4 bases; J trimming: 2 bases; junction bases outside the gene matches: 8. Germline V CDR1 and CDR2: ENHRY, SYGVKD. The CDR3 sequence: CAISGRAGGTYNEQFF. For the CDR3, the DNA is TGTGCCATCAGTGGGCGGGCAGGGGGAACCTACAATGAGCAGTTCTTC.

The chain employs TRBV9 and TRBJ2-1, with 10 bases that match TRBD2. Germline CDR1 SGDLS, CDR2 YYNGEE. Trimming cost V 4 bases and J 6 bases; bases outside gene matches: 10. This CDR3 comprises 16 residues. The CDR3 region has the DNA TGTGCCAGCAGCTCCCGGACTAGCGGAGTCCGCAATGAGCAGTTCTTC. The encoded protein is CASSSRTSGVRNEQFF.